Presented here are 30 T cell receptor beta chains from one specimen sequenced in a study of regulatory T cells in long-lasting Graves disease. Assembly of TCR beta libraries relied on iRepertoire HTBI primers together with Arm-PCR of CDR3 regions. TCRdb re-called the multiplex PCR reads through MiXCR, storing one row per CDR3 protein. The table includes 200,000 to 250,000 distinct CDR3 sequences, around 19% detected once. The sample's time point: newly diagnosed GD, antithyroid drugs for less than 3 months. PBMC-derived RNA was used for the TCR library. These data also featured in a second study, about T cells in Graves' hyperthyroidism and ophthalmopathy.

The source material was peripheral blood mononuclear cells (PBMCs), sampled at new diagnosis, from a patient treated with antithyroid drugs. These receptors all stem from a woman aged 25-40 years with Graves disease.

The sample holds many counts of this clonotype. This chain joins TRBV7-9 and TRBJ2-5, with 10 bases identical to TRBD2. This CDR3 is built from 17 residues. The germline gives CDR1 SEHNR, CDR2 FQNEAQ (reference sequence). The ends lost 1 base at V and 5 bases at J; junction bases unmatched: 10. CDR3: CASSLEKREGLVETQYF. DNA for the CDR3: TGTGCCAGCAGCTTAGAAAAGCGGGAGGGCCTGGTGGAGACCCAGTACTTC. The full variable domain, with the rest looked up from reference TRBV7-9 and TRBJ2-5, is DTGVSQNPRHKITKRGQNVTFRCDPISEHNRLYWYRQTLGQGPEFLTYFQNEAQLEKSRLLSDRFSAERPKGSFSTLEIQRTEQGDSAMYLCASSLEKREGLVETQYFGPGTRLLVL.

This clonotype has just a few counts. A read error may explain this, as a much larger clone is one base away. This chain connects TRBV12-3 or TRBV12-4 to TRBJ2-2; D tentatively fits TRBD1 or TRBD2 (5 bases each). The CDR3 covers 14 residues. Here the CDR3 DNA reads TGTGCCAGCAGTCCCCGCAGGGCCACCGGGGAGCTGCTTTTT. Translation gives CASSPRRATGELLF.

This clonotype was counted ten times or more. The rearrangement joins TRBV5-5 to TRBJ2-1; 9 bases align to TRBD1. The CDR3 contains 14 residues. V lost 5 bases, J lost 7 bases, and 7 bases stayed unmatched. The germline CDR1 and CDR2 sequences are SGHKS and YYEKEE (reference sequence). The CDR3, as DNA: TGTGCCAGCAGGACCGGGACAGGGTGGAATGAGCAGTTCTTC. It is translated as CASRTGTGWNEQFF.

In this sample, this clonotype turned up many times. The chain recombines TRBV6-1 with TRBJ1-5; TRBD1 is a possible D gene (6 bases). Trimming shortened V by 10 bases and J by 6 bases, and 19 bases separated the two germline ends. Germline CDR1 MNHNS, CDR2 SASEGT. The CDR3 sequence is 14 residues long. CDR3 amino acids: CAIEEGGSGQPQHF. The CDR3 bases are TGTGCCATCGAGGAGGGGGGCTCCGGTCAGCCCCAGCATTTT.

This clonotype has ten or more counts. The V gene is TRBV9, the J gene TRBJ2-7; a weak D match, TRBD1 (6 bases). This CDR3 region has 13 residues. V shed 4 bases and J shed 4 bases, with 12 bases lying between them. Germline CDR1 SGDLS, CDR2 YYNGEE. The CDR3 spells CASSPPGAYEQYF. The CDR3 DNA sequence: TGTGCCAGCAGCCCACCAGGGGCTTACGAGCAGTACTTC.

This clonotype was counted only a few times. With a much larger clone just one base away, this may be a read error. CDR3 coding DNA: TGTGCCAGCAGGTCCGGGGGGAACTATGGCTACACCTTC. This codes for CASRSGGNYGYTF. This chain connects TRBV6-1 to TRBJ1-2; D perhaps matches TRBD1 (5 bases). The length of the CDR3 is 13 residues. V lost 6 bases, J lost 2 bases, and 10 bases lay in between. The germline CDR1 and CDR2 sequences are MNHNS and SASEGT.

This clonotype was seen repeatedly, ten times or more. V is TRBV6-2 or TRBV6-3 and J is TRBJ2-3; D may be TRBD2 (6 bases). Germline CDR1 and CDR2: MNHEY and SVGEGT. This CDR3 region has 15 residues. V was pared by 4 bases and J by 0 bases, with 11 bases between. CDR3 DNA sequence: TGTGCCAGCAGTTCCCTAGCGATTAGCACAGATACGCAGTATTTT. This gives the protein CASSSLAISTDTQYF.

This clonotype showed up many times. The gene calls are TRBV6-1 and TRBJ1-2; 7 bases line up with TRBD1. Trimming removed 3 bases from V and 8 bases from J; junction bases left unmatched: 3. Germline V gives CDR1 MNHNS, CDR2 SASEGT. The CDR3 is made up of 12 amino acids. The DNA of the CDR3 is TGTGCCAGCAGTGACTTACAGGGGGGCTACACCTTC. As protein: CASSDLQGGYTF.

In this sample, this clonotype turned up many times. The chain joins TRBV3-1 to TRBJ2-7; 12 bases match TRBD2. The CDR3 loop spans 15 amino acids. V gave up 4 bases and J gave up 2 bases; unmatched junction bases: 3. The V gene's germline CDR1 is LGHDT and CDR2 YNNKEL (reference sequence). Written as DNA, the CDR3 is TGTGCCAGCAGCCGAGGACTAGCGGGGCCCTACGAGCAGTACTTC. This codes for CASSRGLAGPYEQYF.

The sample holds many counts of this clonotype. V is TRBV19 and J is TRBJ2-2; perhaps TRBD1 as D (5 bases). Trimming took off 5 bases at V and 4 bases at J, with 14 bases between the two ends. Germline assignment: CDR1 LNHDA and CDR2 SQIVND (reference sequence). The CDR3 consists of 15 residues. The CDR3 loop reads CASSGPRGVTGELFF. As DNA, the CDR3 is TGTGCCAGTAGTGGTCCAAGGGGCGTCACCGGGGAGCTGTTTTTT.

This clonotype came up many times. The gene calls are TRBV12-3 or TRBV12-4 and TRBJ1-1; TRBD1 aligns across 7 bases. V shed 1 base and J 5 bases; nucleotides not matched to a gene: 7. The CDR3 runs to 15 residues. The CDR3 protein is CASSLGPTGVTEAFF. CDR3 coding DNA: TGTGCCAGCAGTTTAGGGCCTACAGGGGTTACTGAAGCTTTCTTT.

Ten or more counts support this clonotype. The DNA of the CDR3 is TGTGCCAGCAGCCTAGGGGGGATGAACGAGAATGAGCAGTTCTTC. Translation: CASSLGGMNENEQFF. This chain joins TRBV11-3 and TRBJ2-1; D is perhaps TRBD1 or TRBD2 (6 bases each). The V end was cut by 5 bases, the J end by 7 bases, with 18 bases between. Germline V lookup: CDR1 SGHNT, CDR2 YENEEA. The CDR3 runs 15 residues.

This clonotype was counted ten times or more. The chain couples TRBV20-1 to TRBJ1-2, with unresolved D. Trimming took 6 bases from V and 5 from J, leaving 10 bases between them. The germline V gene encodes CDR1 DFQATT and CDR2 SNEGSKA (reference sequence). This CDR3 has 11 residues. The DNA of the CDR3 is TGCAGTGCAATACAGACATATGGCTACACCTTC. Translation gives CSAIQTYGYTF.

This clonotype was seen ten or more times. The CDR3 region is CASSSLVGQGDVAYEQYF. CDR3 sequence (DNA): TGTGCCAGCAGCTCCTTAGTGGGACAGGGCGATGTGGCCTACGAGCAGTACTTC. The chain employs TRBV12-3 or TRBV12-4 and TRBJ2-7, with 9 bases that match TRBD1. Trimming at V came to 6 bases and at J to 2 bases, leaving 17 bases not matched to a gene. The CDR3 has 18 residues.

The V and J genes are TRBV30 and TRBJ2-3, with a tentative D call TRBD1 (5 bases). The CDR3 is 14 residues long. The V end lost 0 bases, the J end lost 5 bases, and 12 bases lay between the germline ends. CDR1 GTSNPN and CDR2 SVGIG come from the germline V gene (reference sequence). The CDR3 spells CAWSVGQGLDTQYF. CDR3 DNA sequence: TGTGCCTGGAGTGTTGGGCAGGGCTTAGATACGCAGTATTTT.

This clonotype occurred many times. V and J are TRBV19 and TRBJ2-2, with no clear D. The CDR3 runs 14 residues. V lost 10 bases and J lost 2, with 14 bases in between. Germline CDR1 reads LNHDA; CDR2 reads SQIVND (reference sequence). This CDR3 reads CAIRLVPNTGELFF. CDR3 DNA sequence: TGTGCCATCCGCCTTGTTCCAAACACCGGGGAGCTGTTTTTT.

This clonotype was found many times. J is TRBJ1-1 and V is TRBV28; a weak D match, TRBD1 (6 bases). CDR3 size: 17 residues. From germline, CDR1 is MDHEN and CDR2 SYDVKM. V gave up 3 bases and J gave up 6 bases, with 23 bases separating them. CDR3 nucleotide sequence: TGTGCCAGCAGTTTGTTCCTTACAGGGAGTATTAACCCTGAAGCTTTCTTT. It translates to CASSLFLTGSINPEAFF.

This clonotype appeared many times. The chain uses TRBV20-1 and TRBJ1-1; no firm D call. Germline loops: CDR1 DFQATT, CDR2 SNEGSKA (reference sequence). The CDR3 loop spans 12 amino acids. Between the trimmed V and J ends, which lost 0 bases and 4 bases, there was a span of 6 bases. The CDR3 nucleotides are TGCAGTGCTAGAGATCAGGCCACTGAAGCTTTCTTT. Protein product: CSARDQATEAFF.

Ten or more counts support this clonotype. This chain links TRBV12-3 or TRBV12-4 with TRBJ2-7, with D maybe TRBD1 (6 bases). V was pared by 4 bases and J by 6 bases, with 19 bases between. The CDR3 length is 15 residues. The CDR3 loop reads CASSSLRGAVGEQYF. The CDR3 region has the DNA TGTGCCAGCAGTTCCCTCAGGGGCGCGGTAGGCGAGCAGTACTTC.

The chain has TRBV5-5 and TRBJ2-1, with TRBD2 matching over 7 bases. The junction had 7 bases not matched to a gene; V was cut back by 0 bases and J by 4 bases. The CDR3 runs to 16 residues. Germline CDR1 and CDR2: SGHKS and YYEKEE (reference sequence). CDR3 sequence: CASSLATGLGYNEQFF. The CDR3 bases are TGTGCCAGCAGCTTGGCTACAGGACTAGGGTACAATGAGCAGTTCTTC. The full variable domain, in which reference TRBV5-5 and TRBJ2-1 provide the parts outside the CDR3, is DAGVTQSPTHLIKTRGQQVTLRCSPISGHKSVSWYQQVLGQGPQFIFQYYEKEERGRGNFPDRFSARQFPNYSSELNVNALLLGDSALYLCASSLATGLGYNEQFFGPGTRLTVL.

This clonotype was seen many times. The J gene is TRBJ2-2, the V gene TRBV7-8, with D unresolved. Trimming pared 3 bases from V and 0 bases from J, leaving 17 bases between. This CDR3 region has 18 residues. CDR1 is SGHVS and CDR2 is FQNEAQ in the germline V gene. CDR3 sequence: CASSFARRTETNTGELFF. CDR3 coding DNA: TGTGCCAGCAGCTTCGCTCGGCGGACCGAGACGAACACCGGGGAGCTGTTTTTT.

The sample holds many counts of this clonotype. The chain links TRBV5-8 to TRBJ1-2; 7 nucleotides agree with TRBD1. The V gene's germline CDR1 is SGHTS and CDR2 YDEGEE. The CDR3 loop spans 17 amino acids. V gave up 3 bases and J gave up 3 bases; unmatched junction bases: 14. The CDR3 DNA follows: TGTGCCAGCAGCTGGTCTAGGACAGGTCGAGTAGACTATGGCTACACCTTC. It yields the protein CASSWSRTGRVDYGYTF.

This chain uses TRBV20-1 with TRBJ2-7; maybe TRBD1 (5 bases). This CDR3 is 14 amino acids long. Germline values: CDR1 DFQATT, CDR2 SNEGSKA (reference sequence). V lost 6 bases, J lost 0 bases, and 15 bases lay in between. DNA for the CDR3: TGCAGTGCCGCCCCTGGGGCCACCTCCTACGAGCAGTACTTC. Amino acids: CSAAPGATSYEQYF.

The chain has TRBV12-3 or TRBV12-4 and TRBJ1-5; possible D gene TRBD1, 6 bases. The V end lost 3 bases, the J end lost 0 bases, and 18 bases lay between the germline ends. The CDR3 contains 18 residues. The CDR3 region is CASSFIGQKSGSNQPQHF. For the CDR3, the DNA is TGTGCCAGCAGTTTTATCGGACAGAAATCGGGTAGCAATCAGCCCCAGCATTTT.

This clonotype was seen at least ten times. V usage is TRBV18 and J usage is TRBJ1-1; D is unresolved. Germline V CDR1 and CDR2: KGHSH, LQKENI. The CDR3 loop spans 14 amino acids. V lost 3 bases, J lost 5 bases, and 13 bases lay in between. CDR3 amino acids: CASSPLRAETEAFF. The CDR3 coding sequence is TGTGCCAGCTCACCTCTCCGGGCCGAAACTGAAGCTTTCTTT. The full variable domain, its missing parts supplied by reference TRBV18 and TRBJ1-1, is NAGVMQNPRHLVRRRGQEARLRCSPMKGHSHVYWYRQLPEEGLKFMVYLQKENIIDESGMPKERFSAEFPKEGPSILRIQQVVRGDSAAYFCASSPLRAETEAFFGQGTRLTVV.

This clonotype was seen at least ten times. This chain links TRBV12-3 or TRBV12-4 with TRBJ2-1, with 12 bases fitting TRBD2. The length of the CDR3 is 15 residues. V lost 5 bases and J lost 4; bases outside the gene matches: 3. DNA of the CDR3: TGTGCCAGCAGTGCTAGCGGGAGGGTATACAATGAGCAGTTCTTC. It codes for CASSASGRVYNEQFF.

This clonotype was seen a single time. The chain combines TRBV2 with TRBJ2-1; possible D gene TRBD2, 5 bases. V was trimmed by 6 bases and J by 6 bases, leaving 9 bases between them. This CDR3 is 12 amino acids long. Germline V gene data show CDR1 as SNHLY and CDR2 as FYNNEI. The CDR3 loop is CASSGDFNEQFF. CDR3 DNA: TGTGCCAGCAGCGGGGATTTCAATGAGCAGTTCTTC.

This clonotype has at least ten counts. Since no conserved phenylalanine or tryptophan closes the CDR3, a read error is the likely cause. Because the CDR3's place on the DNA is in doubt, the DNA is left out and the CDR3 is given as listed by TCRdb. The J gene is TRBJ2-1, the V gene TRBV6-2 or TRBV6-3; the D call TRBD1 from the table was never checked on the DNA. Including both end residues, the CDR3 is 11 amino acids long. Germline-derived CDR1 and CDR2 are MNHEY and SVGEGT. CDR3 amino acids: CASTYLGDLRL.

This rearrangement joins TRBV7-8 to TRBJ2-1; 7 nucleotides agree with TRBD1. This CDR3 comprises 15 residues. The J segment lost 7 bases and the V segment lost 1 base, leaving 7 bases of the junction unmatched. From germline, CDR1 is SGHVS and CDR2 FQNEAQ. The CDR3 here is CASSLDRGPLNEQFF. Written as DNA, the CDR3 is TGTGCCAGCAGCTTAGACAGGGGCCCTCTAAATGAGCAGTTCTTC.

As DNA, the CDR3 is TGTGCCAGTAGTGCCGGACAGGGCGGGGGCGGGGAGCTGTTTTTT. Translated: CASSAGQGGGGELFF. The rearrangement links TRBV19 to TRBJ2-2, with D perhaps TRBD1 (8 bases). There are 15 residues in the CDR3. Germline CDR1 is LNHDA and CDR2 is SQIVND (reference sequence). Trimming took off 5 bases at V and 7 bases at J, with 17 bases between the two ends.